Below are 31 T cell receptor beta chains sequenced from a single sample in a study of T cell repertoires in cytomegalovirus infection. TCRdb itself ran the reads through MiXCR, one entry per CDR3 protein. The table has around 120,000 distinct CDR3 sequences, approximately 8.8% seen once; the top ten hold roughly a tenth. Input material: PBMCs. Source of these receptors: a human donor in good health (CMV status not recorded). Some clones in this sample may be carry-over from other donors' samples.

This clonotype has ten or more counts. V and J are TRBV20-1 and TRBJ2-3, with TRBD2 identical over 8 bases. The junction had 7 bases not matched to a gene; V was cut back by 8 bases and J by 0 bases. The CDR3 length is 14 residues. Germline CDR1 reads DFQATT; CDR2 reads SNEGSKA (reference sequence). The CDR3 coding sequence is TGCAGTTCCCTAGCGGGTCCTAGCACAGATACGCAGTATTTT. This gives the protein CSSLAGPSTDTQYF.

About this clonotype: A clone one base away is much larger, so this may be a read error. V gene TRBV28 combines with J gene TRBJ2-7; 9 nucleotides match TRBD1. Per germline, CDR1 MDHEN and CDR2 SYDVKM. Trimming took 8 bases from V and 5 from J; bases not matched to a gene: 4. The CDR3 is 12 amino acids. This CDR3 reads CASVDRGDEQYF. The CDR3 bases are TGTGCCAGCGTCGACAGGGGGGACGAGCAGTACTTC.

The chain employs TRBV2 and TRBJ1-4, with D perhaps TRBD1 (5 bases). V lost 6 bases and J lost 8, with 10 bases in between. Germline CDR1 reads SNHLY; CDR2 reads FYNNEI. This CDR3 region has 12 residues. CDR3 nucleotide sequence: TGTGCCAGCAGGGGGGGAGGAGAAAAACTGTTTTTT. Translated, it gives CASRGGGEKLFF.

The rearrangement uses TRBV19 and TRBJ1-5; the D gene is possibly TRBD1 (5 bases). CDR1 is LNHDA, CDR2 SQIVND, per germline (reference sequence). This CDR3 has 14 residues. Trimming shortened V by 9 bases and J by 0 bases, and 12 bases separated the two germline ends. CDR3 loop: CASGTVHSNQPQHF. DNA of the CDR3: TGTGCCAGCGGGACCGTTCATAGCAATCAGCCCCAGCATTTT.

This clonotype was counted at least ten times. This chain connects TRBV20-1 to TRBJ1-6; the D gene is possibly TRBD1 (5 bases). Germline CDR1 and CDR2: DFQATT and SNEGSKA (reference sequence). The V end was cut by 7 bases, the J end by 7 bases, with 11 bases between. The CDR3 runs 12 residues. CDR3 residues: CSGGAGNSPLHF. CDR3 coding DNA: TGCAGTGGGGGCGCGGGGAATTCACCCCTCCACTTT.

The chain is built from TRBV19 and TRBJ1-2; unclear D gene. The CDR3 is made up of 11 amino acids. CDR1 and CDR2 from the germline V gene are LNHDA and SQIVND (reference sequence). V dropped 0 bases and J dropped 4 bases, with 0 bases sitting between them. The DNA of the CDR3 is TGTGCCAGTAGTATAGACTATGGCTACACCTTC. Translated: CASSIDYGYTF.

The rearrangement links TRBV6-5 to TRBJ1-2; TRBD1 is a possible D gene (6 bases). Germline loops: CDR1 MNHEY, CDR2 SVGAGI. This CDR3 contains 12 residues. V was trimmed by 7 bases and J by 4 bases, leaving 10 bases between them. The CDR3: CASISDSYGYTF. The CDR3 DNA reads TGTGCCAGCATCTCGGACAGCTATGGCTACACCTTC.

The rearrangement joins TRBV5-4 to TRBJ2-3, with D tentatively TRBD2 (6 bases). CDR1 is SGHNT and CDR2 is YYREEE in the germline V gene (reference sequence). Trimming pared 5 bases from V and 1 base from J, leaving 14 bases between. This CDR3 contains 15 residues. This chain's CDR3 is CASRPTSTGTDTQYF. CDR3 DNA sequence: TGTGCCAGCAGACCTACTAGCACTGGCACAGATACGCAGTATTTT.

This clonotype was seen at least ten times. V gene TRBV4-1 combines with J gene TRBJ2-5, with 10 bases fitting TRBD2. This CDR3 has 16 residues. The trim removed 0 bases at V and 6 bases at J, leaving 7 bases unmatched. Per the germline V gene, CDR1 is MGHRA and CDR2 is YSYEKL. CDR3 nucleotides: TGCGCCAGCAGCCAAGATAGGACTAGCGGTAGGAAGACCCAGTACTTC. Its protein product is CASSQDRTSGRKTQYF.

This clonotype was seen repeatedly, ten times or more. This sequence joins TRBV3-1 and TRBJ2-7, with D perhaps assigned TRBD1 or TRBD2 (6 bases each). V was cut by 2 bases and J by 6 bases, with 14 bases left in between. From germline, CDR1 is LGHDT and CDR2 YNNKEL (reference sequence). The CDR3 has 14 residues. The CDR3: CASSQWQGRIEQYF. For the CDR3, the DNA is TGTGCCAGCAGCCAATGGCAGGGGAGGATCGAGCAGTACTTC.

There are many counts of this clonotype. This chain connects TRBV27 to TRBJ2-6; 10 bases are a match to TRBD1. The J segment lost 1 base and the V segment lost 8 bases, leaving 11 bases of the junction unmatched. The CDR3 length is 18 residues. Germline V gene lookup returns CDR1 MNHEY and CDR2 SMNVEV (reference sequence). CDR3 amino acids: CASGSPRDRGSGANVLTF. The CDR3 bases are TGTGCCAGCGGATCCCCACGGGACAGGGGATCTGGGGCCAACGTCCTGACTTTC.

This clonotype was found many times. V is TRBV25-1 and J is TRBJ2-1; D gene ambiguous. From germline, CDR1 is MGHDK and CDR2 SYGVNS. V was cut by 4 bases and J by 5 bases, with 18 bases left in between. The CDR3 totals 16 residues. The CDR3, as DNA: TGTGCCAGCAGTGCCCTACACTCTTTTACCGACAATGAGCAGTTCTTC. The encoded protein is CASSALHSFTDNEQFF.

This clonotype has ten or more counts. The chain is built from TRBV7-6 and TRBJ2-3; no clear D gene. The V end lost 4 bases, the J end lost 1 base, and 9 bases lay between the germline ends. Germline V lookup: CDR1 SGHVS, CDR2 FNYEAQ. This CDR3 has 14 amino acids. CDR3 sequence: CASSSLGGTDTQYF. Written as DNA, the CDR3 is TGTGCCAGCAGCTCCCTCGGAGGCACAGATACGCAGTATTTT.

In its sample, this clonotype was seen many times. The genes are TRBV24-1 and TRBJ2-3, with D perhaps matching TRBD1 or TRBD2 (7 bases each). The CDR3 is made up of 17 amino acids. Germline V lookup: CDR1 KGHDR, CDR2 SFDVKD. V lost 5 bases and J lost 0, with 17 bases in between. CDR3 bases: TGTGCCACCAGTGGTTTCAGGGGGGGACAAAGCACAGATACGCAGTATTTT. Translated: CATSGFRGGQSTDTQYF.

This chain links TRBV28 with TRBJ2-7, with D possibly TRBD1 on 5 matching bases. The germline V gene has CDR1 MDHEN and CDR2 SYDVKM. This CDR3 has 15 residues. Deletions cut 4 bases from V and 6 bases from J, with 19 bases between. CDR3: CASSSNRQYSGEQYF. As DNA, the CDR3 is TGTGCCAGCAGTTCAAACCGACAGTATTCCGGCGAGCAGTACTTC.

This clonotype was observed at least ten times. This chain uses TRBV7-3 with TRBJ2-2, with D perhaps matching TRBD2 (6 bases). In germline, CDR1 is SGHTA, CDR2 FQGTGA. V was pared by 5 bases and J by 7 bases, with 17 bases between. The CDR3 is 15 residues long. The CDR3 nucleotides are TGTGCCAGCAGCCCTACCGGGAGAGCGGGCGGGGAGCTGTTTTTT. It translates to CASSPTGRAGGELFF.

This clonotype has ten or more counts. The chain links TRBV20-1 to TRBJ2-1, with D tentatively TRBD1 (6 bases). Trimming pared 6 bases from V and 7 bases from J, leaving 16 bases between. Germline CDR1 and CDR2: DFQATT and SNEGSKA (reference sequence). The CDR3 sequence is 13 residues long. The CDR3 loop reads CSATLDSMNEQFF. The CDR3 nucleotides are TGCAGTGCAACGTTGGACAGTATGAATGAGCAGTTCTTC.

Many counts were recorded for this clonotype. The genes are TRBV25-1 and TRBJ2-7; D is ambiguous. V was cut by 2 bases and J by 6 bases, with 11 bases left in between. This CDR3 is 13 amino acids long. Germline V gene lookup returns CDR1 MGHDK and CDR2 SYGVNS. The DNA for the CDR3 is TGTGCCAGCAGTGAAGGTGGGAAGGGCGAGCAGTACTTC. Translation: CASSEGGKGEQYF.

This clonotype was counted at least ten times. The J gene is TRBJ1-5, the V gene TRBV7-2, with TRBD1 matching 7 bases. The V and J ends lost 5 bases and 5 bases, in that order; junction bases with no gene match: 6. The CDR3 has 14 amino acids. Germline V CDR1 and CDR2: SGHTA, FQGNSA. Here the CDR3 DNA reads TGTGCCAGCAGCGCGGGACAGTATTATCAGCCCCAGCATTTT. Its protein is CASSAGQYYQPQHF.

This clonotype was counted ten times or more. The chain recombines TRBV28 with TRBJ1-2, with 7 positions matching TRBD1. Germline CDR1 and CDR2: MDHEN and SYDVKM. This CDR3 comprises 14 residues. V was pared by 6 bases and J by 3 bases, with 7 bases of the junction left unmatched. The CDR3 nucleotides are TGTGCCAGCAGCCAAGGGGGCGCGGACTATGGCTACACCTTC. It is translated as CASSQGGADYGYTF.

This clonotype was picked up many times. This sequence joins TRBV20-1 and TRBJ1-2, with D possibly TRBD1 on 5 matching bases. The CDR3 has 12 residues. Trimming pared 6 bases from V and 0 bases from J, leaving 8 bases between. CDR1 is DFQATT and CDR2 is SNEGSKA in the germline V gene (reference sequence). The CDR3 nucleotides are TGCAGTGCCGCACAGGCTAACTATGGCTACACCTTC. Protein product: CSAAQANYGYTF.

This clonotype showed up many times. The chain uses TRBV30 and TRBJ1-1; D gene uncertain. V lost 1 base, J lost 5 bases, and 14 bases lay in between. CDR1 GTSNPN and CDR2 SVGIG come from the germline V gene (reference sequence). This CDR3 contains 14 residues. The CDR3 spells CAWSGVSLLTEAFF. The CDR3 bases are TGTGCCTGGAGTGGAGTCTCCCTGCTTACTGAAGCTTTCTTT.

This rearrangement joins TRBV14 to TRBJ2-1; a weak D match, TRBD2 (7 bases). Germline CDR1 and CDR2: SGHDN and FVKESK. With 3 bases removed from V and 4 bases from J, the gap between germline ends came to 16 bases. This CDR3 is built from 16 residues. The CDR3 nucleotides read TGTGCCAGCAGCCAGGCGAAACAGGGACTATACAATGAGCAGTTCTTC. This codes for CASSQAKQGLYNEQFF.

This clonotype appeared a few times. The CDR3 here is CASGPYNEQFF. In DNA, the CDR3 is TGTGCCAGCGGACCGTACAATGAGCAGTTCTTC. The gene calls are TRBV7-9 and TRBJ2-1; D not certain. This CDR3 has 11 amino acids. The V end was cut by 8 bases, the J end by 4 bases, with 6 bases between. CDR1 SEHNR and CDR2 FQNEAQ come from the germline V gene (reference sequence).

The V call is TRBV20-1, the J call TRBJ1-5; D perhaps matches TRBD1 (6 bases). Trimming cost V 0 bases and J 7 bases, with 19 bases left between them. This CDR3 has 16 residues. Germline CDR1 is DFQATT and CDR2 is SNEGSKA (reference sequence). The CDR3 loop is CSARDKGGRGGQPQHF. CDR3 DNA sequence: TGCAGTGCTAGAGATAAGGGGGGCAGGGGAGGACAGCCCCAGCATTTT.

V usage is TRBV2 and J usage is TRBJ1-1; D may be TRBD1 (5 bases). V lost 6 bases and J 0 bases, leaving 8 bases between the germline ends. Germline CDR1 is SNHLY and CDR2 is FYNNEI. This CDR3 has 13 residues. The CDR3 protein is CASRGDMNTEAFF. CDR3 in DNA: TGTGCCAGCAGGGGGGATATGAACACTGAAGCTTTCTTT.

The J gene is TRBJ1-1, the V gene TRBV20-1; D not resolved. This CDR3 region has 11 residues. The germline gives CDR1 DFQATT, CDR2 SNEGSKA (reference sequence). Deletions cut 6 bases from V and 10 bases from J, with 15 bases between. The DNA of the CDR3 is TGCAGTGCAGCCGTGCAGGCGGTAGCTTTCTTT. Amino acid sequence: CSAAVQAVAFF.

This clonotype was detected many times. The V call is TRBV7-2, the J call TRBJ1-4; 7 bases agree with TRBD1. The CDR3 is 15 amino acids. The germline V gene has CDR1 SGHTA and CDR2 FQGNSA. After removal of 5 bases from V and 0 bases from J, the junction contained 3 bases not matched to a gene. The CDR3 DNA follows: TGTGCCAGCAGCCCTGGACAGGCAACTAATGAAAAACTGTTTTTT. This sequence encodes CASSPGQATNEKLFF. Together with reference TRBV7-2 and TRBJ1-4, the CDR3 gives the full variable domain: GAGVSQSPSNKVTEKGKDVELRCDPISGHTALYWYRQSLGQGLEFLIYFQGNSAPDKSGLPSDRFSAERTGGSVSTLTIQRTQQEDSAVYLCASSPGQATNEKLFFGSGTQLSVL.

V is TRBV18 and J is TRBJ1-1, with 12 bases lining up with TRBD1. Germline CDR1 and CDR2: KGHSH and LQKENI. This CDR3 is built from 18 residues. The ends lost 3 bases at V and 6 bases at J; junction bases unmatched: 14. The CDR3 region is CASSPPVPGQGATPEAFF. CDR3 nucleotides: TGTGCCAGCTCACCGCCCGTCCCGGGACAGGGGGCGACTCCTGAAGCTTTCTTT.

The table lists this clonotype with many counts. The chain couples TRBV7-2 to TRBJ1-6; TRBD1 is a possible D gene (5 bases). Trimming removed 4 bases from V and 5 bases from J, with 9 bases in between. Germline CDR1 SGHTA, CDR2 FQGNSA. This CDR3 has 14 residues. The CDR3 reads CASSSRQNNSPLHF. In DNA, the CDR3 is TGTGCCAGCAGCTCGAGACAGAATAATTCACCCCTCCACTTT.

This clonotype was detected many times. The chain links TRBV2 to TRBJ1-1; D gene unclear. The V and J ends lost 4 bases and 8 bases respectively, with 5 bases between them. This CDR3 comprises 10 residues. Germline CDR1 and CDR2: SNHLY and FYNNEI. Written as DNA, the CDR3 is TGTGCCAGCAGTGTGATCGAAGCTTTCTTT. It translates to CASSVIEAFF. The full variable domain, its missing parts supplied by reference TRBV2 and TRBJ1-1, is EPEVTQTPSHQVTQMGQEVILRCVPISNHLYFYWYRQILGQKVEFLVSFYNNEISEKSEIFDDQFSVERPDGSNFTLKIRSTKLEDSAMYFCASSVIEAFFGQGTRLTVV.